The 22 T cell receptor beta chains below come from one sample, sequenced in a study of blood T cell repertoires in COVID-19. Sequenced by immunoSEQ multiplex PCR; TCRdb stores in-frame clones only, minus some. This repertoire shows nearly 250,000 clones, 70% to 85% found once; its top ten account for around 2%. Material for sequencing was peripheral blood. These TCRs come from an elderly woman with acute or convalescent COVID-19.

This clone was recorded only once. The chain employs TRBV5-4 and TRBJ2-5; D perhaps matches TRBD2 (5 bases). The V end was cut by 4 bases, the J end by 3 bases, with 10 bases between. CDR1 is SGHNT, CDR2 YYREEE, per germline (reference sequence). The length of the CDR3 is 13 residues. The CDR3 sequence: CASSRTSEETQYF. As DNA, the CDR3 is TGTGCCAGCAGCCGGACTTCAGAAGAGACCCAGTACTTC.

The chain combines TRBV19 with TRBJ1-1; D uncertain. This CDR3 is built from 13 residues. V was shortened by 7 bases and J by 1 base, with 10 bases between the two germline ends. Germline lookup yields CDR1 LNHDA and CDR2 SQIVND (reference sequence). For the CDR3, the DNA is TGTGCCAGTAAGAGGGAAAGGAACACTGAAGCTTTCTTT. This sequence encodes CASKRERNTEAFF. The whole variable domain, filled in from reference TRBV19 and TRBJ1-1, reads DGGITQSPKYLFRKEGQNVTLSCEQNLNHDAMYWYRQDPGQGLRLIYYSQIVNDFQKGDIAEGYSVSREKKESFPLTVTSAQKNPTAFYLCASKRERNTEAFFGQGTRLTVV.

The chain has TRBV14 and TRBJ1-6; TRBD1 agrees at 7 bases. The ends lost 5 bases at V and 0 bases at J; junction bases unmatched: 10. Germline V gene data show CDR1 as SGHDN and CDR2 as FVKESK. The CDR3 totals 18 residues. CDR3 coding DNA: TGTGCCAGCAGCGCCAGGGGGACGGCTAGCTCCTATAATTCACCCCTCCACTTT. This encodes CASSARGTASSYNSPLHF.

In this sample, this clone turned up once. CDR3 bases: TGTGCCATCAGTGAGGAGACAGGGGCCGTAAAAGAGACCCAGTACTTC. Its protein is CAISEETGAVKETQYF. V usage is TRBV10-3 and J usage is TRBJ2-5; 8 positions agree with TRBD1. This CDR3 has 16 amino acids. Germline CDR1 is ENHRY and CDR2 is SYGVKD. Trimming took 2 bases from V and 3 from J; bases not matched to a gene: 8.

The chain couples TRBV27 to TRBJ2-1; TRBD2 agrees at 10 bases. Trimming removed 2 bases from V and 2 bases from J; junction bases left unmatched: 3. CDR3 length equals 16 residues. Germline loops: CDR1 MNHEY, CDR2 SMNVEV (reference sequence). The CDR3 DNA sequence: TGTGCCAGCAGTTTAGTAAGCGGGAGGGCCTACAATGAGCAGTTCTTC. Translation: CASSLVSGRAYNEQFF.

In this sample, this clone turned up a few times. The rearrangement uses TRBV7-2 and TRBJ1-2, with a tentative D call TRBD1 (6 bases). Trimming removed 1 base from V and 8 bases from J, with 17 bases in between. The CDR3 spans 15 residues. Germline CDR1 is SGHTA and CDR2 is FQGNSA. The DNA of the CDR3 is TGTGCCAGCAGCTTAGTGGGCGGGGGCGGAACGGGCTACACCTTC. Protein product: CASSLVGGGGTGYTF.

The chain joins TRBV7-2 to TRBJ2-5; 12 bases fit TRBD2. The CDR3 totals 16 residues. V shed 4 bases, J shed 5 bases, and the junction held 8 bases outside the gene matches. Germline V CDR1 and CDR2: SGHTA, FQGNSA. The CDR3 reads CASSSGLAGHGETQYF. CDR3 in DNA: TGTGCCAGCAGCTCCGGACTAGCGGGACATGGTGAGACCCAGTACTTC.

The rearrangement joins TRBV7-2 to TRBJ2-1; 8 positions agree with TRBD2. From germline, CDR1 is SGHTA and CDR2 FQGNSA. The V segment lost 4 bases and the J segment 8 bases; nucleotides outside the gene matches: 10. The CDR3 has 15 amino acids. CDR3 nucleotide sequence: TGTGCCAGCAGCTCCACTCGCGGGGGGCCCCATGAGCAGTTCTTC. Amino acids: CASSSTRGGPHEQFF.

V is TRBV5-6 and J is TRBJ1-4; maybe TRBD1 (6 bases). CDR1 SGHDT and CDR2 YYEEEE come from the germline V gene. Trimming removed 1 base from V and 3 bases from J, with 16 bases in between. There are 17 residues in the CDR3. CDR3 in DNA: TGTGCCAGCAGCTTGAGGTTGCGGGGGGCTGCTAATGAAAAACTGTTTTTT. Amino acids: CASSLRLRGAANEKLFF. The whole variable domain, filled in from reference TRBV5-6 and TRBJ1-4, reads DAGVTQSPTHLIKTRGQQVTLRCSPKSGHDTVSWYQQALGQGPQFIFQYYEEEERQRGNFPDRFSGHQFPNYSSELNVNALLLGDSALYLCASSLRLRGAANEKLFFGSGTQLSVL.

This rearrangement joins TRBV15 to TRBJ2-7, with 8 bases matching TRBD1. The CDR3 is made up of 16 amino acids. Trimming cost V 1 base and J 4 bases; bases outside gene matches: 9. CDR1 LNHNV and CDR2 YYDKDF come from the germline V gene (reference sequence). CDR3 sequence: CATSRVRGPNLYEQYF. In DNA, the CDR3 is TGTGCCACCAGCAGAGTCAGGGGGCCTAATTTATACGAGCAGTACTTC.

The chain carries TRBV5-6 and TRBJ1-1; 11 bases align to TRBD1. CDR1 SGHDT and CDR2 YYEEEE come from the germline V gene. There are 17 residues in the CDR3. After removal of 4 bases from V and 4 bases from J, the junction contained 12 bases not matched to a gene. The CDR3 coding sequence is TGTGCCAGCAGCCTCGGACAGGGGGCCTGGGGAGCCACTGAAGCTTTCTTT. It encodes CASSLGQGAWGATEAFF.

V usage is TRBV28 and J usage is TRBJ2-5; TRBD1 matches 7 bases. The CDR3 consists of 15 residues. J lost 4 bases, V lost 4 bases, and 9 bases had no gene match. CDR1 and CDR2 (germline): MDHEN, SYDVKM. CDR3 sequence reads: CASSSTYRGSETQYF. The CDR3 DNA sequence: TGTGCCAGCAGTTCAACATACAGGGGATCAGAGACCCAGTACTTC.

This clone was detected once. This chain joins TRBV28 and TRBJ2-7, with D maybe TRBD2 (5 bases). The germline CDR1 and CDR2 sequences are MDHEN and SYDVKM. The CDR3 is 12 amino acids. V was pared by 6 bases and J by 11 bases, with 17 bases between. CDR3 bases: TGTGCCAGCAGGCCCCCGGGGATGAGGAAGTACTTC. Translated, it gives CASRPPGMRKYF.

The CDR3 sequence: CASSPTLDRASYEQYF. For the CDR3, the DNA is TGTGCCAGTAGTCCTACCCTGGACAGGGCCTCCTACGAGCAGTACTTC. The rearrangement joins TRBV19 to TRBJ2-7, with 8 bases lining up with TRBD1. The V gene's germline CDR1 is LNHDA and CDR2 SQIVND (reference sequence). This CDR3 is built from 16 residues. Trimming at V came to 5 bases and at J to 0 bases, leaving 9 bases not matched to a gene.

The genes are TRBV7-9 and TRBJ2-5; a weak D match, TRBD1 (6 bases). The length of the CDR3 is 13 residues. From germline, CDR1 is SEHNR and CDR2 FQNEAQ (reference sequence). Trimming cost V 5 bases and J 6 bases, with 13 bases left between them. In DNA form, the CDR3 reads TGTGCCAGCAGCAGGACAGAGGGAAAGACCCAGTACTTC. Its protein is CASSRTEGKTQYF.

The rearrangement links TRBV18 to TRBJ2-1, with a possible D match to TRBD1 (5 bases). Between the trimmed V and J ends, which lost 4 bases and 8 bases, there was a span of 15 bases. The germline CDR1 and CDR2 sequences are KGHSH and LQKENI. The CDR3 extends over 14 amino acids. The DNA of the CDR3 is TGTGCCAGCTCACGGATGGACCAGGGTGATGAGCAGTTCTTC. Encoded protein: CASSRMDQGDEQFF.

The chain has TRBV18 and TRBJ1-1, with D possibly matching TRBD1 (5 bases). CDR3 length: 16 residues. CDR1 is KGHSH, CDR2 LQKENI, per germline. The germline V and J ends were trimmed by 3 bases and 3 bases, with 17 bases remaining between them. The CDR3: CASSPRLPDSYTEAFF. For the CDR3, the DNA is TGTGCCAGCTCACCCCGCCTACCCGACAGTTACACTGAAGCTTTCTTT.

The V gene is TRBV2, the J gene TRBJ2-2, with D maybe TRBD1 (6 bases). V shed 7 bases and J shed 3 bases, with 9 bases lying between them. Germline CDR1 SNHLY, CDR2 FYNNEI. This CDR3 has 13 residues. CDR3 region: CASTRTDTGELFF. The CDR3 nucleotides are TGTGCCAGCACCCGGACAGACACCGGGGAGCTGTTTTTT.

The V and J genes are TRBV3-1 (or the pseudogene TRBV3-2) and TRBJ2-1, with TRBD2 as a possible D gene (6 bases). This CDR3 is built from 15 residues. Germline values: CDR1 LGHDT, CDR2 YNNKEL (reference sequence). The V and J ends lost 4 bases and 4 bases respectively, with 14 bases between them. The CDR3 sequence is CASSRGTSLYNEQFF. CDR3 nucleotide sequence: TGTGCCAGCAGCCGAGGGACTTCCCTGTACAATGAGCAGTTCTTC.

The V gene is TRBV4-1, the J gene TRBJ2-2, with a weak D call TRBD1 (5 bases). CDR1 and CDR2 from the germline V gene are MGHRA and YSYEKL. The V end was cut by 5 bases, the J end by 6 bases, with 10 bases between. The CDR3 is 13 amino acids. The DNA for the CDR3 is TGCGCCAGCAGCACCAGGGAATCCGGGGAGCTGTTTTTT. Protein: CASSTRESGELFF.

This chain links TRBV9 with TRBJ2-1, with D perhaps matching TRBD1 (5 bases). Germline-derived CDR1 and CDR2 are SGDLS and YYNGEE. The CDR3 has 13 residues. Trimming stripped 0 bases from V and 6 bases from J, with 7 bases between. CDR3 region: CASSVGDSNEQFF. The DNA of the CDR3 is TGTGCCAGCAGCGTAGGCGACAGCAATGAGCAGTTCTTC.

The V call is TRBV19, the J call TRBJ1-6; perhaps TRBD1 as D (6 bases). Germline V gene sequence: CDR1 LNHDA, CDR2 SQIVND (reference sequence). V lost 2 bases to trimming and J lost 5 bases, with 10 bases between them. The length of the CDR3 is 15 residues. CDR3 sequence (DNA): TGTGCCAGTAGTATAACGGGACAAAATAATTCACCCCTCCACTTT. Its protein product is CASSITGQNNSPLHF.